These T cell receptor beta chains were read from a single sample in a study of T-cell memory formation after mild COVID-19. A single record per CDR3 protein comes from TCRdb applying MiXCR to the 5' RACE reads. The data contain 300,000 to 350,000 distinct CDR3 sequences, roughly 21% of them singletons. The sequencing input was PBMCs or a T cell subset sorted from them (not recorded which). These receptors were taken from a man in his late teens or twenties who had mild COVID-19 (a few samples of this study predate the infection). Cell type and time point are not known. The CDR3 runs from the conserved cysteine through the conserved F or W. D genes are given only for firm matches. Some rows have no size entry. The others give once, few or many, or a class for an expanded clone.

v_gene	abundance	j_gene	d_gene	CDR3nt	CDR3aa
TRBV2	once	TRBJ2-1	.	TGTGCCAGCAGTGAAGGCCATGAGCAGTTCTTC	CASSEGHEQFF
TRBV9	.	TRBJ2-1	.	TGTGCCAGCAGCGCCAGCTCAGGTGAGCAGTTCTTC	CASSASSGEQFF
TRBV5-1	few	TRBJ1-5	.	TGCGCCAGCAGCTGGACCCCAGGCAATCAGCCCCAGCATTTT	CASSWTPGNQPQHF
TRBV5-1	.	TRBJ2-3	TRBD1	TGCGCCAGCAGTACCTATGGGACAGGGGTTCCCACAGATACGCAGTATTTT	CASSTYGTGVPTDTQYF
TRBV12-3/TRBV12-4	.	TRBJ1-2	.	TGTGCCAGCAGTTTCATGGGCCATAACTATGGCTACACCTTC	CASSFMGHNYGYTF
TRBV20-1	.	TRBJ2-1	.	TGCAGTGCTGAATCCCCCGGGGCGGACTCCTACAATGAGCAGTTCTTC	CSAESPGADSYNEQFF
TRBV7-2	few	TRBJ1-2	TRBD1	TGTGCCAGCAGCTTAGACAGGGGGCAAACGGGCTACACCTTC	CASSLDRGQTGYTF
TRBV5-1	few	TRBJ2-3	.	TGCGCCAGCAGCGAAAGGGGGGCCCCAGATACGCAGTATTTT	CASSERGAPDTQYF
TRBV3-1	.	TRBJ2-7	.	TGTGCCAGCAGCCATAGACTCTACGAGCAGTACTTC	CASSHRLYEQYF
TRBV11-1	.	TRBJ2-3	TRBD2	TGTGCCAGCAGCTTAATTAGCGGGGGGCGCACAGATACGCAGTATTTT	CASSLISGGRTDTQYF
TRBV5-1	.	TRBJ1-1	.	TGCGCCAGCAGCTCCAGCCGGGTAACTGAAGCTTTCTTT	CASSSSRVTEAFF
TRBV5-1	.	TRBJ2-2	.	TGCGCCAGCAGCTGGGACCCCCAGAACACCGGGGAGCTGTTTTTT	CASSWDPQNTGELFF
TRBV5-6	.	TRBJ1-6	.	TGTGCCAGCAGCCCTCTGGGACGGAGGACTAATTCACCCCTCCACTTT	CASSPLGRRTNSPLHF
TRBV10-1	.	TRBJ1-1	.	TGCGCCAGCAGTGATTCGGGTTCGGGGGTAGCTTTCTTT	CASSDSGSGVAFF
TRBV29-1	.	TRBJ1-1	.	TGCAGCGTTGGGGGGAGCACTGAAGCTTTCTTT	CSVGGSTEAFF
TRBV10-3	few	TRBJ2-2	.	TGTGCCATCAGTGAGCGGGGGCGAGACACCGGGGAGCTGTTTTTT	CAISERGRDTGELFF
TRBV7-2	.	TRBJ1-2	.	TGTGCCAGCAGCCTGGGACGGAACTATGGCTACACCTTC	CASSLGRNYGYTF
TRBV7-2	once	TRBJ1-6	.	TGTGCCAGCAGCTCATCTACAGGGATCTATAATTCACCCCTCCACTTT	CASSSSTGIYNSPLHF
TRBV4-1	few	TRBJ1-5	.	TGCGCCAGCAGCCAAGACCCTCCGTCGGGGGAACTAAACAATCAGCCCCAGCATTTT	CASSQDPPSGELNNQPQHF
TRBV12-3/TRBV12-4	few	TRBJ2-3	.	TGTGCCAGCAGTCAAGGGACTGGAGATACGCAGTATTTT	CASSQGTGDTQYF
TRBV5-1	.	TRBJ1-4	.	TGCGCCAGCAGCCCCGTTCGGGGTCGACTCGAAAAACTGTTTTTT	CASSPVRGRLEKLFF
TRBV4-3	.	TRBJ1-2	.	TGCGCCAGCAGCCAGCGGAGGGACAATGGCTACACCTTC	CASSQRRDNGYTF
TRBV4-3	few	TRBJ1-2	.	TGCGCCAGCAGCCAAGATTCGGACTATGGCTACACCTTC	CASSQDSDYGYTF
TRBV28	.	TRBJ1-5	.	TGTGCCAGCAGGACGGGTTGGAATCAGCCCCAGCATTTT	CASRTGWNQPQHF
TRBV6-2/TRBV6-3	few	TRBJ2-2	.	TGTGCCAGCAGACGGACGGGGAAAAGCACCGGGGAGCTGTTTTTT	CASRRTGKSTGELFF
TRBV29-1	few	TRBJ1-2	.	TGCAGCGCCTCCGGAGGAGCAGACTATGGCTACACCTTC	CSASGGADYGYTF
TRBV7-2	many	TRBJ1-1	.	TGTGCCAGCAGCGAAGAACAGGGCCCGTTGAACACTGAAGCTTTCTTT	CASSEEQGPLNTEAFF
TRBV7-9	.	TRBJ1-1	.	TGTGCCAGCAAGGGAGGAGAAATGAAGGCTGAAGCTTTCTTT	CASKGGEMKAEAFF